This TCR beta chain is from a study of blood T cells in healthy people across ages. Next came a second PCR, run for about 6 to 12 cycles, which used a sample-barcoded 5' primer along with a J-beta primer mix. TCRdb recomputed calls from the 5' RACE reads with MiXCR, one row per CDR3 protein. The sample includes roughly 1 million distinct CDR3 sequences, around 25% of them seen just once. Per-sample PBMC isolation yielded at least 6.5 million cells. The sample was also reused in another study, on T cells of mothers and their children. Per that study: Comparable shaping of TCR recombination output by thymic selection was observed in related and unrelated pairs. The authors found no persistent microchimeric T cell clones.

This TCR was recovered from a girl aged 2 to 10 in good health. The specimen sequenced was blood.

In DNA, the CDR3 is TGTGCCACCAGTGACGTGACAGGGGTCGGTGCAGATACGCAGTATTTT. It translates to CATSDVTGVGADTQYF. The gene calls are TRBV24-1 and TRBJ2-3, with 8 bases aligning to TRBD1. J was trimmed by 4 bases and V by 4 bases; bases with no gene match: 9. Germline-derived CDR1 and CDR2 are KGHDR and SFDVKD. The CDR3 covers 16 residues.